Listed here are 11 T cell receptor beta chains from one sample, sequenced in a study of blood T cells in healthy people across ages. Primed by a sample-barcoded 5' primer and a J-beta primer mix, a second PCR proceeded for about 7 to 11 cycles. TCRdb processed the 5' RACE reads anew with MiXCR; each CDR3 protein has one entry. This table holds roughly 500,000 distinct CDR3 sequences, approximately 25% found once. The data were also submitted as part of a second study, on T cells of mothers and their children.

The source material was blood. These receptors all stem from a boy aged 5-17 years in good health.

Comments on this clonotype: At one end, the junction sequence differs from germline, possibly due to a read error. The chain employs TRBV20-1 and TRBJ2-7; 10 positions agree with TRBD2. Germline V lookup: CDR1 DFQATT, CDR2 SNEGSKA (reference sequence). The CDR3 has 16 residues. CDR3 in DNA: TGCAGTGCGAGAGGTATTCTAGCGGGAGAGTCCTACGAGCAGTACTTC. Its protein product is CSARGILAGESYEQYF.

This clonotype occurred a few times. V is TRBV6-5 and J is TRBJ1-4, with 9 bases identical to TRBD1. Germline V gene lookup returns CDR1 MNHEY and CDR2 SVGAGI. The CDR3 extends over 15 amino acids. The V and J ends lost 6 bases and 8 bases, in that order; junction bases with no gene match: 10. The CDR3 DNA reads TGTGCCAGCAGCGATACGGGACAGGGAGGGGAAAAACTGTTTTTT. Its protein product is CASSDTGQGGEKLFF.

The sample holds many counts of this clonotype. This sequence joins TRBV4-1 and TRBJ1-1, with D unclear. V was pared by 1 base and J by 0 bases, with 12 bases between. The germline CDR1 and CDR2 sequences are MGHRA and YSYEKL. This CDR3 region has 16 residues. CDR3 sequence: CASSQATEGMNTEAFF. CDR3 sequence (DNA): TGCGCCAGCAGCCAAGCGACTGAAGGGATGAACACTGAAGCTTTCTTT.

In this sample, this clonotype turned up a few times. This chain uses TRBV4-3 with TRBJ2-1, with 9 bases matching TRBD1. This CDR3 contains 15 residues. CDR1 is LGHNA and CDR2 is YSLEER in the germline V gene. The ends lost 3 bases at V and 7 bases at J; junction bases unmatched: 7. The CDR3 is CASSQGQGGWNEQFF. DNA of the CDR3: TGCGCCAGCAGCCAGGGACAGGGTGGGTGGAATGAGCAGTTCTTC.

This chain links TRBV6-6 with TRBJ2-7; 7 positions agree with TRBD1. TRBJ2-1 matches the DNA end more closely, so the J call is doubtful. Per the germline V gene, CDR1 is MNHNY and CDR2 is SVGAGI (reference sequence). The CDR3 has 14 residues. CDR3: CASTVTGIDNEQFF. The CDR3 DNA is TGTGCCAGCACCGTGACAGGGATCGACAATGAGCAGTTCTTC.

This clonotype was counted between two and nine times. V and J are TRBV29-1 and TRBJ2-7, with D hard to call. Germline-derived CDR1 and CDR2 are SQVTM and ANQGSEA. V shed 4 bases and J shed 4 bases, with 14 bases lying between them. The length of the CDR3 is 13 residues. CDR3 sequence reads: CSVGTTAHYEQYF. For the CDR3, the DNA is TGCAGCGTTGGGACCACGGCCCATTACGAGCAGTACTTC.

A word on this clonotype: One end of the junction is discordant with germline, which a read error may explain. The CDR3 is CASAPGPSQETLYF. The CDR3 nucleotides are TGTGCCAGCGCGCCGGGACCGAGCCAAGAGACCCTGTACTTC. The rearrangement links TRBV12-3 or TRBV12-4 to TRBJ2-5; possibly TRBD1 or TRBD2 for D (5 bases each). This CDR3 contains 14 residues.

The J gene is TRBJ2-1, the V gene TRBV2; D gene unclear. Trimming removed 2 bases from V and 12 bases from J, with 11 bases in between. The length of the CDR3 is 12 residues. Per germline, CDR1 SNHLY and CDR2 FYNNEI. CDR3: CASSESPLGQFF. Written as DNA, the CDR3 is TGTGCCAGCAGTGAAAGTCCCCTGGGGCAGTTCTTC.

A few counts support this clonotype. The chain combines TRBV7-9 with TRBJ2-7; D gene ambiguous. V was shortened by 5 bases and J by 1 base, with 12 bases between the two germline ends. The germline V gene has CDR1 SEHNR and CDR2 FQNEAQ (reference sequence). The length of the CDR3 is 14 residues. The DNA for the CDR3 is TGTGCCAGCAGCCAAACCCAGGCGTCCTACGAGCAGTACTTC. Translating gives CASSQTQASYEQYF.

The gene calls are TRBV28 and TRBJ2-5, with D perhaps being TRBD1 or TRBD2 (5 bases each). The CDR3 sequence is 15 residues long. V was clipped by 5 bases and J by 5 bases, with 18 bases between them. Germline CDR1 is MDHEN and CDR2 is SYDVKM. CDR3 bases: TGTGCCAGCAGTATCCGGGAAGAGGGACGGGAGACCCAGTACTTC. It yields the protein CASSIREEGRETQYF.

The chain couples TRBV15 to TRBJ1-1; perhaps TRBD1 as D (5 bases). The germline CDR1 and CDR2 sequences are LNHNV and YYDKDF (reference sequence). V was cut by 0 bases and J by 5 bases, with 16 bases left in between. The CDR3 has 16 residues. The CDR3 DNA reads TGTGCCACCAGCAGAGATGGTTCGGGGGAGGAGACTGAAGCTTTCTTT. Translation gives CATSRDGSGEETEAFF.